Following are 29 T cell receptor beta chains from one sample sequenced in a study of blood T cell repertoires in COVID-19. Assay: immunoSEQ multiplex PCR; the TCRdb copy retains only in-frame clones and omits some. The repertoire holds 85,000 to 130,000 clones, with about 79% as singletons. Source material: peripheral blood. These receptors came from a man at least 80 years old with COVID-19, enrolled during active disease.

The CDR3 DNA reads as TGTGCCACCAGTCTCAGCGGGTGGACCGGGGAGCTGTTTTTT. It specifies CATSLSGWTGELFF. V is TRBV24-1 and J is TRBJ2-2; weak D call: TRBD2 (6 bases). Trimming removed 6 bases at V and 5 bases at J, with 12 bases between. The CDR3 is 14 residues long. Germline CDR1 and CDR2: KGHDR and SFDVKD.

The CDR3 region is CASSDGHRAGYTF. CDR3 DNA: TGTGCCAGCAGTGATGGTCACAGGGCTGGCTACACCTTC. The rearrangement links TRBV2 to TRBJ1-2; D may be TRBD1 (6 bases). Germline V lookup: CDR1 SNHLY, CDR2 FYNNEI. The CDR3 runs to 13 residues. V was trimmed by 3 bases and J by 7 bases, leaving 12 bases between them.

This chain joins TRBV5-4 and TRBJ1-6; 9 nucleotides agree with TRBD1. J lost 7 bases, V lost 4 bases, and 3 bases had no gene match. Germline V lookup: CDR1 SGHNT, CDR2 YYREEE (reference sequence). The CDR3 loop spans 14 amino acids. The CDR3, as DNA: TGTGCCAGCAGCACCGGACAGGGGAATTCACCCCTCCACTTT. This sequence encodes CASSTGQGNSPLHF.

This clone was detected once. This chain joins TRBV27 and TRBJ2-7, with D perhaps TRBD2 (6 bases). The germline gives CDR1 MNHEY, CDR2 SMNVEV (reference sequence). The CDR3 length is 14 residues. The V and J ends lost 6 bases and 7 bases respectively, with 19 bases between them. The CDR3 loop reads CASSHREWWGEQYF. DNA of the CDR3: TGTGCCAGCAGCCACCGGGAGTGGTGGGGGGAGCAGTACTTC.

J is TRBJ2-7 and V is TRBV19; possible D gene TRBD2, 6 bases. V was cut by 6 bases and J by 4 bases, with 10 bases left in between. Germline V gene sequence: CDR1 LNHDA, CDR2 SQIVND (reference sequence). This CDR3 is built from 12 residues. The CDR3 DNA sequence: TGTGCCAGTAGGGACTATAATTACGAGCAGTACTTC. It codes for CASRDYNYEQYF.

This chain links TRBV24-1 with TRBJ2-2; TRBD2 is a possible D gene (5 bases). Trimming shortened V by 4 bases and J by 5 bases, and 10 bases separated the two germline ends. There are 14 residues in the CDR3. CDR1 and CDR2 (germline): KGHDR, SFDVKD. The CDR3 sequence is CATSELAGTGELFF. The CDR3 nucleotides read TGTGCCACCAGTGAGCTAGCCGGGACCGGGGAGCTGTTTTTT.

J is TRBJ1-1 and V is TRBV6-5, with D possibly TRBD1 on 5 matching bases. Trimming pared 8 bases from V and 5 bases from J, leaving 21 bases between. This CDR3 region has 15 residues. Germline V gives CDR1 MNHEY, CDR2 SVGAGI. The CDR3: CASVGLKGRFTEAFF. The CDR3 coding sequence is TGTGCCAGCGTGGGGCTAAAGGGGCGCTTTACTGAAGCTTTCTTT.

This sequence joins TRBV5-4 and TRBJ2-3; D gene unclear. CDR1 is SGHNT, CDR2 YYREEE, per germline (reference sequence). The V end lost 3 bases, the J end lost 0 bases, and 5 bases lay between the germline ends. The CDR3 covers 13 residues. DNA for the CDR3: TGTGCCAGCAGCTCCCCTAGCACAGATACGCAGTATTTT. It translates to CASSSPSTDTQYF.

V usage is TRBV14 and J usage is TRBJ2-2; D uncertain. Germline CDR1 reads SGHDN; CDR2 reads FVKESK. Deletions cut 3 bases from V and 5 bases from J, with 10 bases between. The CDR3 extends over 14 amino acids. CDR3 in amino acids: CASSQDLETGELFF. The CDR3 bases are TGTGCCAGCAGCCAGGATCTGGAGACCGGGGAGCTGTTTTTT.

The chain is built from TRBV9 and TRBJ2-1, with TRBD2 as a possible D gene (5 bases). With 3 bases removed from V and 3 bases from J, the gap between germline ends came to 7 bases. Germline CDR1 SGDLS, CDR2 YYNGEE. CDR3 length equals 13 residues. The CDR3 coding sequence is TGTGCCAGCAGCGGGACTGGCTACAATGAGCAGTTCTTC. It translates to CASSGTGYNEQFF. The variable domain in full, completed from reference TRBV9 and TRBJ2-1, reads DSGVTQTPKHLITATGQRVTLRCSPRSGDLSVYWYQQSLDQGLQFLIQYYNGEERAKGNILERFSAQQFPDLHSELNLSSLELGDSALYFCASSGTGYNEQFFGPGTRLTVL.

V usage is TRBV9 and J usage is TRBJ1-6, with TRBD1 matching over 7 bases. V lost 1 base and J lost 7; bases outside the gene matches: 8. The CDR3 is made up of 16 amino acids. Germline-derived CDR1 and CDR2 are SGDLS and YYNGEE. CDR3 protein: CASSVQSQGENSPLHF. CDR3 DNA: TGTGCCAGCAGCGTACAAAGTCAGGGGGAAAATTCACCCCTCCACTTT.

The V gene is TRBV5-1, the J gene TRBJ1-1; TRBD1 matches 7 bases. The germline V gene has CDR1 SGHRS and CDR2 YFSETQ. The V and J ends lost 4 bases and 10 bases, in that order; junction bases with no gene match: 7. The CDR3 sequence is 12 residues long. Written as DNA, the CDR3 is TGCGCCAGCAGCCCCGACAGGGTCGGAGCTTTCTTT. Protein product: CASSPDRVGAFF.

J is TRBJ2-1 and V is TRBV7-3; possibly TRBD2 for D (6 bases). The CDR3 is 15 residues long. The V and J ends lost 5 bases and 2 bases respectively, with 13 bases between them. CDR1 SGHTA and CDR2 FQGTGA come from the germline V gene. CDR3 region: CASSQGGDTYNEQFF. In DNA form, the CDR3 reads TGTGCCAGCAGCCAGGGCGGGGATACCTACAATGAGCAGTTCTTC.

The V call is TRBV29-1, the J call TRBJ2-7; 9 bases agree with TRBD1. This CDR3 spans 13 amino acids. Trimming took 3 bases from V and 3 from J; bases not matched to a gene: 3. Germline lookup yields CDR1 SQVTM and CDR2 ANQGSEA. CDR3 bases: TGCAGCGTTGATGGGGACAGGGACTACGAGCAGTACTTC. This gives the protein CSVDGDRDYEQYF.

The chain employs TRBV19 and TRBJ1-2; D gene ambiguous. The germline V gene encodes CDR1 LNHDA and CDR2 SQIVND (reference sequence). The CDR3 runs 12 residues. The germline V and J ends were trimmed by 5 bases and 3 bases, with 7 bases remaining between them. The CDR3 region is CASSPGYYGYTF. DNA of the CDR3: TGTGCCAGTAGTCCAGGATACTATGGCTACACCTTC.

The genes are TRBV3-1 (or the pseudogene TRBV3-2) and TRBJ1-2, with D perhaps TRBD1 (5 bases). Germline loops: CDR1 LGHDT, CDR2 YNNKEL (reference sequence). Trimming removed 3 bases at V and 8 bases at J, with 10 bases between. The length of the CDR3 is 12 residues. This CDR3 reads CASSQGGEGYTF. The CDR3 DNA follows: TGTGCCAGCAGCCAGGGGGGGGAAGGCTACACCTTC.

The chain is built from TRBV7-9 and TRBJ1-1, with D possibly TRBD1 on 5 matching bases. This CDR3 is built from 15 residues. Per germline, CDR1 SEHNR and CDR2 FQNEAQ (reference sequence). Trimming removed 5 bases at V and 0 bases at J, with 13 bases between. CDR3 sequence reads: CASSTRQLVNTEAFF. CDR3 in DNA: TGTGCCAGCAGCACCCGACAGTTGGTGAACACTGAAGCTTTCTTT.

The genes are TRBV6-2 or TRBV6-3 and TRBJ2-4; D uncertain. V lost 0 bases and J lost 6, with 15 bases in between. The CDR3 spans 16 residues. From germline, CDR1 is MNHEY and CDR2 SVGEGT. The CDR3 sequence is CASSYSSPGFRNIQYF. The DNA for the CDR3 is TGTGCCAGCAGTTACTCGAGCCCGGGTTTTAGAAACATTCAGTACTTC.

The chain uses TRBV12-3 or TRBV12-4 and TRBJ1-6; D might be TRBD1 (6 bases). Between the trimmed V and J ends, which lost 2 bases and 17 bases, there was a span of 13 bases. There are 12 residues in the CDR3. CDR3: CASSLLPGHIHF. The CDR3 nucleotides read TGTGCCAGCAGTTTACTTCCGGGACATATCCACTTT.

The chain employs TRBV5-6 and TRBJ2-1; D is possibly TRBD2 (5 bases). Trimming took 7 bases from V and 0 from J, leaving 14 bases between them. Germline V lookup: CDR1 SGHDT, CDR2 YYEEEE. The CDR3 length is 15 residues. In DNA, the CDR3 is TGTGCCAGCGGATCCGAAGGGAGCTCCTACAATGAGCAGTTCTTC. This encodes CASGSEGSSYNEQFF. Full variable domain (missing parts from reference TRBV5-6 and TRBJ2-1): DAGVTQSPTHLIKTRGQQVTLRCSPKSGHDTVSWYQQALGQGPQFIFQYYEEEERQRGNFPDRFSGHQFPNYSSELNVNALLLGDSALYLCASGSEGSSYNEQFFGPGTRLTVL.

The chain has TRBV15 and TRBJ1-4; maybe TRBD1 (6 bases). The V gene's germline CDR1 is LNHNV and CDR2 YYDKDF (reference sequence). Trimming removed 0 bases at V and 7 bases at J, with 12 bases between. This CDR3 is 15 amino acids long. In nucleotides, the CDR3 is TGTGCCACCAGCAGAGAAGGGGGTTTAGGTGAAAAACTGTTTTTT. It specifies CATSREGGLGEKLFF.

This chain uses TRBV29-1 with TRBJ2-3, with 7 bases that match TRBD1. V gave up 6 bases and J gave up 1 base; unmatched junction bases: 7. The CDR3 sequence is 14 residues long. Germline values: CDR1 SQVTM, CDR2 ANQGSEA. CDR3 nucleotide sequence: TGCAGCGTCAACCGACAGGGACGCACAGATACGCAGTATTTT. This sequence encodes CSVNRQGRTDTQYF.

This rearrangement joins TRBV11-1 to TRBJ2-1; D unclear. The V end was cut by 4 bases, the J end by 8 bases, with 9 bases between. CDR3 length equals 12 residues. Germline-derived CDR1 and CDR2 are SGHAT and FQDESV (reference sequence). For the CDR3, the DNA is TGTGCCAGCAGCTCCCTAGGCGATGAGCAGTTCTTC. Translating it yields CASSSLGDEQFF.

This clone has a handful of counts. This sequence joins TRBV4-1 and TRBJ2-5; 10 bases align to TRBD1. V lost 0 bases and J lost 8; bases outside the gene matches: 9. This CDR3 region has 16 residues. Germline V gene lookup returns CDR1 MGHRA and CDR2 YSYEKL. CDR3 DNA: TGCGCCAGCAGCCAAGATGGGGGACAGGGGCTAGCCACCCAGTACTTC. Its translation is CASSQDGGQGLATQYF.

The table lists this clone with a few counts. The chain combines TRBV6-2 or TRBV6-3 with TRBJ2-1; 9 positions match TRBD2. The germline gives CDR1 MNHEY, CDR2 SVGEGT. This CDR3 comprises 15 residues. V dropped 4 bases and J dropped 7; count of bases not matched to a gene: 8. The CDR3 region has the DNA TGTGCCAGCAGTTTTAGCGGGAGAGAGGAGAATGAGCAGTTCTTC. It encodes CASSFSGREENEQFF.

This clone has a single count. This chain joins TRBV28 and TRBJ2-7, with 9 bases that match TRBD1. The trim removed 6 bases at V and 2 bases at J, leaving 8 bases unmatched. Per the germline V gene, CDR1 is MDHEN and CDR2 is SYDVKM. This CDR3 is 15 amino acids long. The CDR3 region is CASREGQGGTYEQYF. CDR3 bases: TGTGCCAGCAGAGAGGGACAGGGAGGAACCTACGAGCAGTACTTC.

V gene TRBV18 combines with J gene TRBJ2-5; tentative D call: TRBD1 (5 bases). Per germline, CDR1 KGHSH and CDR2 LQKENI. The CDR3 runs 14 residues. Trimming left V 3 bases short and J 5 bases short, with 13 bases between. Written as DNA, the CDR3 is TGTGCCAGCTCACCGAGACAGACAAGCGAGACCCAGTACTTC. Translated, it gives CASSPRQTSETQYF. Full variable domain (outside the CDR3, taken from reference TRBV18 and TRBJ2-5): NAGVMQNPRHLVRRRGQEARLRCSPMKGHSHVYWYRQLPEEGLKFMVYLQKENIIDESGMPKERFSAEFPKEGPSILRIQQVVRGDSAAYFCASSPRQTSETQYFGPGTRLLVL.

This clone has just a few counts. This chain uses TRBV25-1 with TRBJ1-2, with a possible D match to TRBD1 (6 bases). Trimming removed 5 bases at V and 8 bases at J, with 15 bases between. The CDR3 has 13 residues. Per germline, CDR1 MGHDK and CDR2 SYGVNS. The CDR3 DNA follows: TGTGCCAGCAGTAGAGGGGGATCTGGAGGCTACACCTTC. It specifies CASSRGGSGGYTF.

Points on this clone: This sample also contains other DNA sequences that code for the same CDR3. This rearrangement joins TRBV3-1 (or the pseudogene TRBV3-2) to TRBJ2-7; D possibly corresponds to TRBD2 (5 bases). The germline V gene has CDR1 LGHDT and CDR2 YNNKEL (reference sequence). V lost 1 base, J lost 7 bases, and 17 bases lay in between. The CDR3 spans 15 residues. CDR3 sequence (DNA): TGTGCCAGCAGCCAAGCCCCCAGGTCCCCGGGGGAGCAGTACTTC. As protein: CASSQAPRSPGEQYF.